Below are 28 T cell receptor beta chains sequenced from a single sample in a study of blood T cell repertoires in COVID-19. Using immunoSEQ multiplex PCR, the repertoire was profiled, and TCRdb retains in-frame clones only, with some absent. The data contain about 14,000 clones, around 78% of them singletons. Material: peripheral blood. The receptors stem from a man in his 70s with acute or convalescent COVID-19.

Notes on this clone: The junction departs from the called germline gene at one end, perhaps through a read error. V usage is TRBV27 and J usage is TRBJ2-5; 8 bases match TRBD2. Germline-derived CDR1 and CDR2 are MNHEY and SMNVEV (reference sequence). The CDR3 totals 15 residues. The CDR3 nucleotides read TGTGCCAGCAGTTTACGAGGGAGCGGGAGTGTCGGAAAGCACTTC. Translation: CASSLRGSGSVGKHF.

V usage is TRBV6-6 and J usage is TRBJ1-6; 10 positions agree with TRBD1. CDR1 MNHNY and CDR2 SVGAGI come from the germline V gene (reference sequence). The V segment lost 8 bases and the J segment 10 bases; nucleotides outside the gene matches: 11. The CDR3 covers 15 residues. The DNA of the CDR3 is TGTGCCAGCGGAAAAAGACAGGGGGCGGAATCACCCCTCCACTTT. This codes for CASGKRQGAESPLHF.

In this sample, this clone turned up a few times. This chain connects TRBV4-3 to TRBJ2-5; possible D gene TRBD1, 6 bases. Germline loops: CDR1 LGHNA, CDR2 YSLEER. This CDR3 has 15 residues. Deletions cut 1 base from V and 4 bases from J, with 13 bases between. The DNA of the CDR3 is TGCGCCAGCAGCCAAGCCTCAGGGGCCGGAGAGACCCAGTACTTC. Its translation is CASSQASGAGETQYF.

The gene calls are TRBV4-3 and TRBJ1-4, with D perhaps TRBD1 (5 bases). Germline V CDR1 and CDR2: LGHNA, YSLEER. The V end lost 0 bases, the J end lost 5 bases, and 16 bases lay between the germline ends. The CDR3 consists of 17 residues. The CDR3 protein is CASSQDRVGGANEKLFF. The CDR3 nucleotides read TGCGCCAGCAGCCAAGATCGGGTAGGAGGGGCAAATGAAAAACTGTTTTTT.

V and J are TRBV6-5 and TRBJ2-5, with a tentative D call TRBD2 (5 bases). The germline V gene has CDR1 MNHEY and CDR2 SVGAGI. This CDR3 has 14 residues. Trimming removed 8 bases at V and 6 bases at J, with 19 bases between. The CDR3 sequence is CASRTGELIKTQYF. The CDR3 coding sequence is TGTGCCAGCCGTACCGGGGAATTAATAAAGACCCAGTACTTC.

This chain connects TRBV2 to TRBJ1-4, with 9 bases fitting TRBD1. After removal of 11 bases from V and 0 bases from J, the junction contained 7 bases not matched to a gene. Germline V gene lookup returns CDR1 SNHLY and CDR2 FYNNEI. CDR3 size: 15 residues. The CDR3 reads CAGRTGVATNEKLFF. The CDR3 DNA is TGTGCCGGACGGACAGGGGTCGCAACTAATGAAAAACTGTTTTTT.

This clone rates as medium-sized. The chain is built from TRBV12-5 and TRBJ1-5; unclear D gene. The V end was cut by 3 bases, the J end by 2 bases, with 11 bases between. The CDR3 covers 15 residues. Germline CDR1 and CDR2: LGHNT and FRNRAP. As DNA, the CDR3 is TGTGCTAGTGGTTTAAGACATGATGGCAATCAGCCCCAGCATTTT. Translation: CASGLRHDGNQPQHF.

The gene calls are TRBV18 and TRBJ1-2; D is undetermined. Trimming cost V 1 base and J 6 bases, with 9 bases left between them. From germline, CDR1 is KGHSH and CDR2 LQKENI. The CDR3 consists of 13 residues. CDR3 DNA: TGTGCCAGCTCACCACGAGGGAGCGATGGCTACACCTTC. Amino acid sequence: CASSPRGSDGYTF. The full variable domain, in which reference TRBV18 and TRBJ1-2 provide the parts outside the CDR3, is NAGVMQNPRHLVRRRGQEARLRCSPMKGHSHVYWYRQLPEEGLKFMVYLQKENIIDESGMPKERFSAEFPKEGPSILRIQQVVRGDSAAYFCASSPRGSDGYTFGSGTRLTVV.

The rearrangement joins TRBV27 to TRBJ2-6; a weak D match, TRBD1 (6 bases). The CDR3 sequence is 19 residues long. CDR1 and CDR2 (germline): MNHEY, SMNVEV (reference sequence). The ends were cut back, 5 bases at V and 0 bases at J, with 20 bases in the middle. This chain's CDR3 is CASSVLGGQLFSGANVLTF. CDR3 in DNA: TGTGCCAGCAGTGTACTCGGAGGACAGCTATTCTCTGGGGCCAACGTCCTGACTTTC.

In its sample, this clone was seen a few times. V is TRBV5-6 and J is TRBJ1-1; D is undetermined. The CDR3 is 15 amino acids. Germline lookup yields CDR1 SGHDT and CDR2 YYEEEE. V lost 3 bases, J lost 7 bases, and 19 bases lay in between. The CDR3 DNA is TGTGCCAGCAGCTCTCGACTCCTACTGCATGGTGAAGCTTTCTTT. Translating it yields CASSSRLLLHGEAFF.

This chain connects TRBV18 to TRBJ2-7, with D perhaps TRBD2 (5 bases). This CDR3 has 15 residues. Per the germline V gene, CDR1 is KGHSH and CDR2 is LQKENI. With 2 bases removed from V and 4 bases from J, the gap between germline ends came to 15 bases. The CDR3 spells CASSPGGPRPYEQYF. CDR3 nucleotides: TGTGCCAGCTCACCAGGAGGCCCCAGGCCTTACGAGCAGTACTTC. The full variable domain, with the rest looked up from reference TRBV18 and TRBJ2-7, is NAGVMQNPRHLVRRRGQEARLRCSPMKGHSHVYWYRQLPEEGLKFMVYLQKENIIDESGMPKERFSAEFPKEGPSILRIQQVVRGDSAAYFCASSPGGPRPYEQYFGPGTRLTVT.

This sequence joins TRBV29-1 and TRBJ2-2, with D possibly matching TRBD2 (5 bases). V shed 5 bases and J shed 2 bases, with 6 bases lying between them. The CDR3 has 12 amino acids. In germline, CDR1 is SQVTM, CDR2 ANQGSEA. In DNA form, the CDR3 reads TGCAGCGTTAGCGGAAACACCGGGGAGCTGTTTTTT. Its translation: CSVSGNTGELFF.

This clone was counted between two and nine times. The chain has TRBV29-1 and TRBJ2-3, with D unresolved. Germline values: CDR1 SQVTM, CDR2 ANQGSEA. The germline V and J ends were trimmed by 1 base and 6 bases, with 14 bases remaining between them. The CDR3 runs 14 residues. The CDR3 spells CSVEGFLTVDTQYF. DNA for the CDR3: TGCAGCGTTGAAGGGTTTCTAACAGTCGATACGCAGTATTTT.

The chain joins TRBV5-1 to TRBJ1-4; tentative D call: TRBD1 (6 bases). V lost 5 bases, J lost 3 bases, and 14 bases lay in between. Germline V gene sequence: CDR1 SGHRS, CDR2 YFSETQ. The CDR3 is 15 amino acids. The CDR3 protein is CASRQTGKSNEKLFF. The DNA for the CDR3 is TGCGCCAGCAGGCAAACAGGGAAATCTAATGAAAAACTGTTTTTT.

The chain employs TRBV14 and TRBJ2-1; no definite D call. This CDR3 comprises 16 residues. Germline CDR1 and CDR2: SGHDN and FVKESK. The germline V and J ends were trimmed by 0 bases and 7 bases, with 16 bases remaining between them. The CDR3 region has the DNA TGTGCCAGCAGCCAAGATGACGTAGCCCCGAGGAATGAGCAGTTCTTC. This encodes CASSQDDVAPRNEQFF.

The chain is built from TRBV5-4 and TRBJ1-1; the D gene is possibly TRBD1 (5 bases). The V gene lost 4 bases and the J gene lost 6 bases, with 16 bases spanning the gap. Per germline, CDR1 SGHNT and CDR2 YYREEE (reference sequence). The CDR3 consists of 14 residues. The CDR3 spells CASSLGEGWAEAFF. CDR3 bases: TGTGCCAGCAGCCTGGGGGAGGGTTGGGCTGAAGCTTTCTTT.

This clone appeared a few times. The chain uses TRBV7-2 and TRBJ1-5; D may be TRBD1 (6 bases). Germline loops: CDR1 SGHTA, CDR2 FQGNSA. This CDR3 comprises 14 residues. Trimming cost V 4 bases and J 3 bases, with 10 bases left between them. CDR3 sequence (DNA): TGTGCCAGCAGCTCCGGACAGCCCAATCAGCCCCAGCATTTT. This gives the protein CASSSGQPNQPQHF.

The chain links TRBV28 to TRBJ1-2, with a tentative D call TRBD1 (6 bases). Trimming removed 8 bases from V and 4 bases from J, with 11 bases in between. Germline V gene lookup returns CDR1 MDHEN and CDR2 SYDVKM. The CDR3 is made up of 12 amino acids. The CDR3 protein is CASWSGAYGYTF. The DNA of the CDR3 is TGTGCCAGCTGGTCAGGGGCCTATGGCTACACCTTC.

The chain employs TRBV7-9 and TRBJ1-1, with TRBD1 matching 9 bases. The CDR3 spans 15 residues. The V gene's germline CDR1 is SEHNR and CDR2 FQNEAQ (reference sequence). V shed 5 bases and J 1 base; nucleotides not matched to a gene: 5. The CDR3 spells CASSVRQGGNTEAFF. The CDR3 DNA reads as TGTGCCAGCAGCGTCCGACAGGGGGGGAACACTGAAGCTTTCTTT.

The chain recombines TRBV7-9 with TRBJ1-1; D is possibly TRBD1 (5 bases). CDR3 size: 14 residues. V dropped 0 bases and J dropped 0 bases, with 5 bases sitting between them. Germline V gene sequence: CDR1 SEHNR, CDR2 FQNEAQ (reference sequence). The chain's CDR3 is CASSLAGLNTEAFF. Here the CDR3 DNA reads TGTGCCAGCAGCTTAGCGGGGCTGAACACTGAAGCTTTCTTT. Filled out from reference TRBV7-9 and TRBJ1-1, the complete variable domain reads DTGVSQNPRHKITKRGQNVTFRCDPISEHNRLYWYRQTLGQGPEFLTYFQNEAQLEKSRLLSDRFSAERPKGSFSTLEIQRTEQGDSAMYLCASSLAGLNTEAFFGQGTRLTVV.

The chain is built from TRBV7-2 and TRBJ1-2, with D perhaps TRBD1 (6 bases). From germline, CDR1 is SGHTA and CDR2 FQGNSA. Trimming removed 5 bases at V and 8 bases at J, with 12 bases between. The CDR3 totals 12 residues. CDR3 residues: CASSLTGSGYTF. CDR3 nucleotide sequence: TGTGCCAGCAGCCTCACAGGGAGCGGCTACACCTTC.

V and J are TRBV3-1 (or the pseudogene TRBV3-2) and TRBJ2-5, with no clear D. The V gene lost 4 bases and the J gene lost 2 bases, with 11 bases spanning the gap. From germline, CDR1 is LGHDT and CDR2 YNNKEL (reference sequence). This CDR3 spans 14 amino acids. CDR3 residues: CASSLKRQQETQYF. The DNA of the CDR3 is TGTGCCAGCAGCCTTAAGAGGCAGCAAGAGACCCAGTACTTC.

The V and J genes are TRBV6-5 and TRBJ1-4, with TRBD1 matching over 9 bases. Germline assignment: CDR1 MNHEY and CDR2 SVGAGI. V lost 5 bases to trimming and J lost 6 bases; unmatched junction nucleotides: 4. The CDR3 totals 14 residues. The CDR3 bases are TGTGCCAGCAGTCTCACAGGGGGCGATGAAAAACTGTTTTTT. Translated: CASSLTGGDEKLFF.

This clone is a singleton in its sample. The chain links TRBV6-2 or TRBV6-3 to TRBJ2-7; 8 nucleotides line up with TRBD1. The CDR3 length is 12 residues. The germline gives CDR1 MNHEY, CDR2 SVGEGT. Trimming took 6 bases from V and 9 from J; bases not matched to a gene: 7. CDR3 in amino acids: CASSFGQGGQYF. For the CDR3, the DNA is TGTGCCAGCAGCTTCGGACAGGGTGGGCAGTACTTC.

The chain carries TRBV7-3 and TRBJ2-1, with 14 bases identical to TRBD2. Germline lookup yields CDR1 SGHTA and CDR2 FQGTGA. The CDR3 loop spans 16 amino acids. V lost 4 bases, J lost 7 bases, and 6 bases stayed unmatched. As DNA, the CDR3 is TGTGCCAGCAGCTCCAGGGGACTAGCGGGAGTGAATGAGCAGTTCTTC. Protein: CASSSRGLAGVNEQFF.

This clone turned up a few times. The genes are TRBV4-3 and TRBJ2-5; possible D gene TRBD2, 6 bases. Germline V gene data show CDR1 as LGHNA and CDR2 as YSLEER. Trimming removed 0 bases at V and 5 bases at J, with 13 bases between. CDR3 size: 15 residues. CDR3 nucleotides: TGCGCCAGCAGCCAAGACAGGGCTGGGAGGGAGACCCAGTACTTC. Its protein is CASSQDRAGRETQYF.

This chain connects TRBV13 to TRBJ2-1; D might be TRBD2 (5 bases). This CDR3 has 19 residues. The germline V gene has CDR1 PRHDT and CDR2 FYEKMQ (reference sequence). Trimming stripped 5 bases from V and 0 bases from J, with 23 bases between. The CDR3 DNA is TGTGCCAGCAGCCCCCAAGTTGCGGGCGAATCGAGCTCCTACAATGAGCAGTTCTTC. Translation gives CASSPQVAGESSSYNEQFF.

This clone was seen only a few times. The chain recombines TRBV15 with TRBJ1-2; TRBD1 is a possible D gene (6 bases). The CDR3 sequence is 15 residues long. Trimming removed 5 bases at V and 0 bases at J, with 13 bases between. From germline, CDR1 is LNHNV and CDR2 YYDKDF (reference sequence). The CDR3 coding sequence is TGTGCCACCAGCGGCTGGACAGCGGCTAACTATGGCTACACCTTC. Translation: CATSGWTAANYGYTF.